Sequencing of this T cell receptor (beta chain) was carried out in a study of T cells and Merkel cell carcinoma outcomes (dated by TCRdb to the early 2020s). Context from the whole study: The study looked at whether the tumor T-cell repertoire and T-cell density could predict clinical outcome in patients with Merkel cell carcinoma. What the authors observed across the whole study: T-cell repertoire features combined with T-cell density were reported to predict clinical outcomes in Merkel cell carcinoma patients.

The samples were obtained from people who had Merkel cell carcinoma. Note on this clone: The clone's antigen remains unknown. There are no base qualities to consult, and no much larger clone falls within one base.

V gives up 6 bases and J gives up 9 bases, and the segment between their germline ends measures 15 bases. The CDR3 numbers 13 residues from cysteine through phenylalanine. Just CDR3 DNA is preserved here, 39 bases in frame from base 1. According to the germline V gene, CDR1 reads MDHEN and CDR2 reads SYDVKM. The library was obtained by the immunoSEQ multiplex PCR assay. This is the immuneACCESS table as TCRdb keeps it, with only in-frame sequences that have V and J called. A part of the clones is gone; compared with another copy, unresolved V genes explain less than half, and the rest is unexplained. The sample yields under 25,000 clones; roughly 82% were counted once. The top ten clones comprise 3% to 3.5% of the sample.

This receptor was taken from a human donor with Merkel cell carcinoma. Sample: tumor tissue from Merkel cell carcinoma. The rearranged segments are TRBV28 and TRBJ1-5; the D gene is not confidently resolved. In nucleotides, the sequence is TGTGCCAGCAGCGTCAATCTCCCCAGGCCCCAGCATTTT. Its translation is CASSVNLPRPQHF. Where the CDR3 stops, the reference TRBV28 and TRBJ1-5 genes take over; the full variable domain is DVKVTQSSRYLVKRTGEKVFLECVQDMDHENMFWYRQDPGLGLRLIYFSYDVKMKEKGDIPEGYSVSREKKERFSLILESASTNQTSMYLCASSVNLPRPQHFGDGTRLSIL.